The subject of this entry is one T cell receptor (beta chain). Antigen: not known. The CDR3 runs to 13 residues. The V gene's germline CDR1 is DFQATT and CDR2 SNEGSKA (reference sequence). The V and J ends lost 3 bases and 0 bases respectively, with 6 bases between them. The data were obtained in a study of CD8 T cells in ankylosing spondylitis. Notes on the study in general: Several highly homologous variants made up a TCR beta motif, and this motif appeared characteristic of ankylosing spondylitis blood.

Each TCR beta library was made by quantitative 5'-RACE that incorporated molecular barcodes. TCRdb processed the 5' RACE reads anew with MiXCR; each CDR3 protein has one entry. The table lists 200,000 to 250,000 distinct CDR3 sequences, about 26% of them singletons. The chain joins TRBV20-1 to TRBJ1-3; D ambiguous. This TCR was recovered from a male donor with ankylosing spondylitis or in good health (not recorded which). The sequenced sample was blood, either unsorted or a sorted T cell fraction (not recorded which). The chain's CDR3 is CSASKVSGNTIYF. The CDR3 DNA follows: TGCAGTGCTAGTAAAGTCTCTGGAAACACCATATATTTT.